Presented here are 13 T cell receptor beta chains from one specimen sequenced in a study of cytomegalovirus exposure and HLA in healthy donors. Profiling relied on immunoSEQ multiplex PCR, and the TCRdb table lists in-frame clones only, not all of them. The sample contains some 170,000 clones, around nine tenths of which appear only once. The source material was PBMCs. Source of these receptors: a young man in good health and CMV-seropositive.

The chain is built from TRBV7-2 and TRBJ1-1, with TRBD1 as a possible D gene (6 bases). The V gene's germline CDR1 is SGHTA and CDR2 FQGNSA. Trimming pared 6 bases from V and 2 bases from J, leaving 7 bases between. The CDR3 consists of 12 residues. The CDR3 reads CASRDSNTEAFF. The CDR3 bases are TGTGCCAGCAGGGACAGTAACACTGAAGCTTTCTTT. Variable domain in full (rest from reference TRBV7-2 and TRBJ1-1): GAGVSQSPSNKVTEKGKDVELRCDPISGHTALYWYRQSLGQGLEFLIYFQGNSAPDKSGLPSDRFSAERTGGSVSTLTIQRTQQEDSAVYLCASRDSNTEAFFGQGTRLTVV.

The chain links TRBV5-1 to TRBJ2-1; 15 nucleotides agree with TRBD2. CDR3 length: 17 residues. V shed 4 bases, J shed 12 bases, and the junction held 14 bases outside the gene matches. CDR1 and CDR2 from the germline V gene are SGHRS and YFSETQ. CDR3 nucleotide sequence: TGCGCCAGCAGCCAACCTGGACTAGCGGGGGGGCACGTCTGGCAGTTCTTC. Its translation is CASSQPGLAGGHVWQFF.

The chain recombines TRBV27 with TRBJ2-1; 7 positions match TRBD1. V was clipped by 5 bases and J by 7 bases; unmatched bases: 11. The CDR3 runs to 15 residues. Germline lookup yields CDR1 MNHEY and CDR2 SMNVEV (reference sequence). The CDR3 region is CASSPPDRSGNEQFF. CDR3 in DNA: TGTGCCAGCAGTCCCCCGGACAGGTCTGGGAATGAGCAGTTCTTC.

The chain recombines TRBV19 with TRBJ1-2, with a possible D match to TRBD1 (5 bases). CDR1 is LNHDA, CDR2 SQIVND, per germline (reference sequence). V was trimmed by 1 base and J by 8 bases, leaving 17 bases between them. The length of the CDR3 is 15 residues. The CDR3 region has the DNA TGTGCCAGTAGTATAGTCGGTTTCAGGGAAGTGGGCTACACCTTC. The encoded protein is CASSIVGFREVGYTF.

This rearrangement joins TRBV4-2 to TRBJ1-4; D is unresolved. Germline V gene data show CDR1 as LGHNA and CDR2 as YNFKEQ. The V end was cut by 3 bases, the J end by 12 bases, with 14 bases between. This CDR3 region has 13 residues. Written as DNA, the CDR3 is TGTGCCAGCAGCCAGGGGAGCGGGAGGGAACTGTTTTTT. This encodes CASSQGSGRELFF.

This chain connects TRBV19 to TRBJ1-1, with 7 bases fitting TRBD1. The CDR3 is 17 residues long. From germline, CDR1 is LNHDA and CDR2 SQIVND (reference sequence). Unmatched junction bases numbered 16, after V lost 6 bases and J lost 3 bases. CDR3 sequence (DNA): TGTGCCAGTAGCATCACAGGGGAGTTGGTAGTAGACACTGAAGCTTTCTTT. Its translation is CASSITGELVVDTEAFF.

This clone has more than one count but fewer than ten. The V and J genes are TRBV19 and TRBJ1-1; D not certain. The CDR3 is made up of 14 amino acids. Germline values: CDR1 LNHDA, CDR2 SQIVND (reference sequence). The germline V and J ends were trimmed by 3 bases and 0 bases, with 8 bases remaining between them. CDR3 DNA: TGTGCCAGTAGTATTTGGCTGATGAACACTGAAGCTTTCTTT. As protein: CASSIWLMNTEAFF.

The chain has TRBV5-1 and TRBJ2-1, with TRBD2 as a possible D gene (6 bases). CDR3 length: 15 residues. CDR1 and CDR2 from the germline V gene are SGHRS and YFSETQ. V was trimmed by 9 bases and J by 0 bases, leaving 16 bases between them. This CDR3 is CATRPAGSSYNEQFF. The CDR3 DNA reads TGCGCCACCAGACCTGCGGGGAGCTCCTACAATGAGCAGTTCTTC.

The rearrangement uses TRBV27 and TRBJ1-5, with D possibly matching TRBD1 (6 bases). Germline V gene data show CDR1 as MNHEY and CDR2 as SMNVEV (reference sequence). The CDR3 runs to 13 residues. V was shortened by 5 bases and J by 2 bases, with 7 bases between the two germline ends. CDR3 region: CASSPGGNQPQHF. In DNA form, the CDR3 reads TGTGCCAGCAGTCCAGGGGGCAATCAGCCCCAGCATTTT.

The CDR3 loop is CASSVGGRPYEQYF. As DNA, the CDR3 is TGTGCCAGCAGCGTCGGGGGTCGTCCCTACGAGCAGTACTTC. The J gene is TRBJ2-7, the V gene TRBV5-4, with D perhaps TRBD2 (6 bases). Germline V lookup: CDR1 SGHNT, CDR2 YYREEE (reference sequence). The CDR3 totals 14 residues. V was shortened by 4 bases and J by 2 bases, with 13 bases between the two germline ends. The variable domain in full, completed from reference TRBV5-4 and TRBJ2-7, reads ETGVTQSPTHLIKTRGQQVTLRCSSQSGHNTVSWYQQALGQGPQFIFQYYREEENGRGNFPPRFSGLQFPNYSSELNVNALELDDSALYLCASSVGGRPYEQYFGPGTRLTVT.

This chain uses TRBV18 with TRBJ2-7; a possible D gene is TRBD1 (6 bases). This CDR3 contains 14 residues. The V end was cut by 2 bases, the J end by 6 bases, with 14 bases between. The V gene's germline CDR1 is KGHSH and CDR2 LQKENI. The CDR3 loop is CASSPGPGAAEQYF. The DNA of the CDR3 is TGTGCCAGCTCACCAGGGCCAGGGGCAGCCGAGCAGTACTTC.

DNA for the CDR3: TGTGCCAGCAGTACCCGGACGGGAAGAACCGGGGAGCTGTTTTTT. Its translation: CASSTRTGRTGELFF. The J gene is TRBJ2-2, the V gene TRBV6-5; a possible D gene is TRBD2 (5 bases). Looked up from germline, CDR1 is MNHEY and CDR2 is SVGAGI. The CDR3 is 15 residues long. Trimming cost V 5 bases and J 5 bases, with 15 bases left between them.

The CDR3 bases are TGTGCCAGCAGCTTTATGAGGGCCGCAGGAGAGACCCAGTACTTC. Translation gives CASSFMRAAGETQYF. The chain couples TRBV5-8 to TRBJ2-5; D is possibly TRBD2 (5 bases). Per the germline V gene, CDR1 is SGHTS and CDR2 is YDEGEE. CDR3 length: 15 amino acids. Between the trimmed V and J ends, which lost 2 bases and 4 bases, there was a span of 15 bases.